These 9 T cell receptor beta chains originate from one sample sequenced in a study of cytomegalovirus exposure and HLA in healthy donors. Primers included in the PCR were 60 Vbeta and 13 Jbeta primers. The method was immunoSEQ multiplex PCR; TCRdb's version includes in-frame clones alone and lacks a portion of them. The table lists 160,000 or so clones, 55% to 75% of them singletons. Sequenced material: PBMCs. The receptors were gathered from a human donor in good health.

The CDR3 DNA sequence: TGTGCCAGCAGCCAAACAGGGGGAATCACTGAAGCTTTCTTT. It translates to CASSQTGGITEAFF. V usage is TRBV14 and J usage is TRBJ1-1, with TRBD1 matching 8 bases. V lost 2 bases, J lost 4 bases, and 3 bases stayed unmatched. Germline CDR1 and CDR2: SGHDN and FVKESK. The CDR3 has 14 residues.

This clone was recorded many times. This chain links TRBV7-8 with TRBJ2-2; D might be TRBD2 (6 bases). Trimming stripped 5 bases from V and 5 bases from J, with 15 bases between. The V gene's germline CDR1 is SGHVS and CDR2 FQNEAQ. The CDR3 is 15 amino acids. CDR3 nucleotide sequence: TGTGCCAGCAGCCCCTTGGAGGGGCGGACCGGGGAGCTGTTTTTT. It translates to CASSPLEGRTGELFF.

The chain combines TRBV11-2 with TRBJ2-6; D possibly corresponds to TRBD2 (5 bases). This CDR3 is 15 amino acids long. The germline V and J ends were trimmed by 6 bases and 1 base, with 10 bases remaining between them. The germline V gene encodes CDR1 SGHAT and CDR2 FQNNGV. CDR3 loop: CASRRVRSGANVLTF. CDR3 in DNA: TGTGCCAGCAGGCGGGTGAGGTCTGGGGCCAACGTCCTGACTTTC.

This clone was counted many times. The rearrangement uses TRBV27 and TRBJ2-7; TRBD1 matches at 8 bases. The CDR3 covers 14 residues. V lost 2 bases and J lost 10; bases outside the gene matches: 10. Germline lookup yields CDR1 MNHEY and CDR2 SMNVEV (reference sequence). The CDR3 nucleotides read TGTGCCAGCAGTTTACAGGGGGCGTATCCTTTCCAGTACTTC. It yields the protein CASSLQGAYPFQYF.

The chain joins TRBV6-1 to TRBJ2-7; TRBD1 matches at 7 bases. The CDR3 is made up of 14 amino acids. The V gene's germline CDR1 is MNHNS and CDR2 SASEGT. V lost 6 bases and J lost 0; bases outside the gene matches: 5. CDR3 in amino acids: CASRRQGLSYEQYF. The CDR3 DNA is TGTGCCAGCAGGAGACAGGGCCTCTCCTACGAGCAGTACTTC.

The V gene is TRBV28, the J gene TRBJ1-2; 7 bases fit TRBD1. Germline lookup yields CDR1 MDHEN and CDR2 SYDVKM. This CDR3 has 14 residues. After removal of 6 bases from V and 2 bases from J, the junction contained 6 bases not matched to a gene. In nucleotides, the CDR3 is TGTGCCAGCAGCGTTAACAGGGGAAACTATGGCTACACCTTC. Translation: CASSVNRGNYGYTF.

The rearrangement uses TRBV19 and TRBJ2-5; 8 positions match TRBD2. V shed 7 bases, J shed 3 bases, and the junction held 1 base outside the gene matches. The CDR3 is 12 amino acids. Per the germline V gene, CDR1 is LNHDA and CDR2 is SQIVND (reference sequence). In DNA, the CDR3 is TGTGCCAGTACCGGGGGGGAAGAGACCCAGTACTTC. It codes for CASTGGEETQYF. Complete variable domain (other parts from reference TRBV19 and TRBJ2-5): DGGITQSPKYLFRKEGQNVTLSCEQNLNHDAMYWYRQDPGQGLRLIYYSQIVNDFQKGDIAEGYSVSREKKESFPLTVTSAQKNPTAFYLCASTGGEETQYFGPGTRLLVL.

CDR3 amino acids: CASSERGSYGYTF. The CDR3 nucleotides are TGTGCCAGCAGCGAAAGGGGATCCTATGGCTACACCTTC. The rearrangement uses TRBV5-4 and TRBJ1-2, with D possibly TRBD1 on 5 matching bases. V was clipped by 4 bases and J by 4 bases, with 11 bases between them. Per germline, CDR1 SGHNT and CDR2 YYREEE (reference sequence). The CDR3 runs 13 residues.

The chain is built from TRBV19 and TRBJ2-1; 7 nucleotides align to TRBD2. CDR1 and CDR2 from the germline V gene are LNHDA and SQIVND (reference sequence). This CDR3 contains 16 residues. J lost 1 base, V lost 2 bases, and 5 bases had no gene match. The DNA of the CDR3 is TGTGCCAGTAGTATAAGCGGGGCCGGATCCTACAATGAGCAGTTCTTC. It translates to CASSISGAGSYNEQFF.